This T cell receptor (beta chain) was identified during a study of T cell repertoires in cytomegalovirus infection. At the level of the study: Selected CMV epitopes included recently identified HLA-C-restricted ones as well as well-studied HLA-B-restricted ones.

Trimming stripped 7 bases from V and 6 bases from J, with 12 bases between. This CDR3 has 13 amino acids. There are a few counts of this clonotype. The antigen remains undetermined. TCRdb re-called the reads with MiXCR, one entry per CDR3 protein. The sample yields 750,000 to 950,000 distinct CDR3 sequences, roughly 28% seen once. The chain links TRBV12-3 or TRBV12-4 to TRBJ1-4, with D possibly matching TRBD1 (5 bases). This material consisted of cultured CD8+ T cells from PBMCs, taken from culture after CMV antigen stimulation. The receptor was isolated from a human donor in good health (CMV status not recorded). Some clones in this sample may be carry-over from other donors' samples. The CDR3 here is CASNGGDDEKLFF. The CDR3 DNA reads TGTGCCAGCAACGGGGGGGACGATGAAAAACTGTTTTTT.